This T cell receptor (beta chain) comes out of a study of T-cell memory formation after mild COVID-19. Study results and caveats: For contracting clones, CD4+ ones sat mainly in CM and EM, CD8+ in EMRA. Memory from before infection featured some responding clones, which suggests cross-reactive memory joined.

The 5'RACE method, run with constant-segment primers, produced TCR alpha and TCR beta cDNA libraries (carrying sample barcodes and UMIs). MiXCR was run by TCRdb on the 5' RACE reads, yielding one entry per CDR3 protein. The sample has roughly 600,000 distinct CDR3 sequences; more than 15% are singletons. The V and J ends lost 8 bases and 6 bases, in that order; junction bases with no gene match: 10. This CDR3 has 14 residues. From germline, CDR1 is MGHDK and CDR2 SYGVNS. Details on this clonotype: Its antigen is currently unknown.

Input material: PBMCs or a T cell subset sorted from them (not recorded which). The sequence came from an adult woman who had mild COVID-19 (a few samples of this study predate the infection). Cell type and time point are not known. The chain combines TRBV25-1 with TRBJ2-4, with TRBD1 matching 7 bases. CDR3 sequence reads: CASSPDSGGNIQYF. The CDR3 nucleotides read TGTGCCAGCTCCCCGGACTCAGGGGGAAACATTCAGTACTTC.